The 9 T cell receptor beta chains below all came from one sample that was sequenced in a study of blood T cell repertoires in COVID-19. TCRdb keeps only in-frame clones here, not all; method: immunoSEQ multiplex PCR. Among 80,000 or so clones listed, about four fifths were seen once. Material for sequencing was peripheral blood. These receptors were collected from an older man with acute or convalescent COVID-19.

The chain has TRBV5-1 and TRBJ1-1, with TRBD1 identical over 7 bases. The germline V gene has CDR1 SGHRS and CDR2 YFSETQ. The V segment lost 7 bases and the J segment 0 bases; nucleotides outside the gene matches: 3. The CDR3 extends over 13 amino acids. The CDR3 region has the DNA TGCGCCAGCGCGGGACAGATGAACACTGAAGCTTTCTTT. Amino acid sequence: CASAGQMNTEAFF.

This clone showed up just a few times. V gene TRBV19 combines with J gene TRBJ2-2; a weak D match, TRBD1 (6 bases). Germline loops: CDR1 LNHDA, CDR2 SQIVND (reference sequence). V was shortened by 6 bases and J by 6 bases, with 11 bases between the two germline ends. The CDR3 runs to 13 residues. CDR3 in amino acids: CASRIQGPGELFF. The CDR3 DNA is TGTGCCAGTAGGATACAGGGTCCCGGGGAGCTGTTTTTT.

CDR3 region: CASSGARENTEAFF. The CDR3 DNA sequence: TGTGCCAGCTCAGGGGCCAGGGAGAACACTGAAGCTTTCTTT. The J gene is TRBJ1-1, the V gene TRBV18, with a weak D call TRBD1 (5 bases). Germline CDR1 is KGHSH and CDR2 is LQKENI. The CDR3 is 14 residues long. Trimming cost V 5 bases and J 1 base, with 11 bases left between them.

The rearrangement joins TRBV5-6 to TRBJ2-2; D gene ambiguous. This CDR3 spans 16 amino acids. V gave up 0 bases and J gave up 4 bases, with 13 bases separating them. From germline, CDR1 is SGHDT and CDR2 YYEEEE. The CDR3 here is CASSLAVTSSTGELFF. The CDR3 DNA reads as TGTGCCAGCAGCTTGGCCGTAACAAGTTCCACCGGGGAGCTGTTTTTT.

V and J are TRBV19 and TRBJ1-5; 8 bases fit TRBD1. Trimming removed 6 bases from V and 2 bases from J; junction bases left unmatched: 6. CDR1 and CDR2 (germline): LNHDA, SQIVND (reference sequence). The CDR3 loop spans 15 amino acids. The CDR3 sequence is CASRDRVKGNQPQHF. DNA of the CDR3: TGTGCCAGTAGGGACAGGGTAAAGGGCAATCAGCCCCAGCATTTT.

The chain links TRBV30 to TRBJ1-3, with D hard to call. V was trimmed by 4 bases and J by 0 bases, leaving 10 bases between them. CDR1 is GTSNPN and CDR2 is SVGIG in the germline V gene (reference sequence). The CDR3 loop spans 14 amino acids. The CDR3 coding sequence is TGTGCCTGGACTCCAGGTAACTCTGGAAACACCATATATTTT. Translation gives CAWTPGNSGNTIYF.

CDR3 bases: TGTGCCAGCAGCTTAGGAACCCTGAGGAATTCACCCCTCCACTTT. Translation gives CASSLGTLRNSPLHF. This chain uses TRBV7-8 with TRBJ1-6; D is undetermined. The CDR3 is 15 residues long. CDR1 is SGHVS, CDR2 FQNEAQ, per germline. V shed 1 base and J shed 7 bases, with 11 bases lying between them.

The V call is TRBV27, the J call TRBJ2-1; 9 nucleotides line up with TRBD1. The ends lost 6 bases at V and 6 bases at J; junction bases unmatched: 9. Germline CDR1 is MNHEY and CDR2 is SMNVEV (reference sequence). The CDR3 runs to 15 residues. Here the CDR3 reads CASSYQGQGFNEQFF. The CDR3 DNA sequence: TGTGCCAGCAGCTACCAGGGACAGGGTTTCAATGAGCAGTTCTTC.

The chain has TRBV27 and TRBJ1-1; 8 positions match TRBD1. Germline V lookup: CDR1 MNHEY, CDR2 SMNVEV (reference sequence). V trimming: 2 bases; J trimming: 9 bases; junction bases outside the gene matches: 5. The CDR3 sequence is 13 residues long. In DNA form, the CDR3 reads TGTGCCAGCAGTTTAGCCCAGGGGGCGAAAGCTTTCTTT. Translated, it gives CASSLAQGAKAFF.